This is a list of T cell receptor beta chains from one sample in a study of T cell repertoires in cytomegalovirus infection. Using its own MiXCR run on the reads, TCRdb lists one record per CDR3 protein. The repertoire holds 570,000 or so distinct CDR3 sequences, with over 35% as singletons. These TCRs are of unknown antigen specificity. The sequenced sample was cultured PBMCs, obtained from culture after CMV antigen stimulation. The receptors were sampled from a human donor in good health (CMV status not recorded). Some clones in this sample may be carry-over from other donors' samples. Both conserved end residues are part of each CDR3. Each record gives: D gene, clone size, J gene, V gene, CDR3 protein, CDR3 DNA. D genes are given only for firm matches. Only some rows state a clone size, as once, few, many or a class for expanded clones.

NA | NA | TRBJ2-7 | TRBV19 | CASSPTLAYEQYF | TGTGCCAGTAGCCCAACGTTGGCCTACGAGCAGTACTTC
NA | NA | TRBJ2-1 | TRBV12-3/TRBV12-4 | CASSLFRIDDEQFF | TGTGCCAGCAGTTTATTCCGGATAGACGATGAGCAGTTCTTC
NA | NA | TRBJ2-7 | TRBV14 | CASSQDLSSYEQYF | TGTGCCAGCAGCCAAGACTTAAGCTCCTACGAGCAGTACTTC
TRBD1 | NA | TRBJ1-5 | TRBV12-3/TRBV12-4 | CASKQFGRDSDSSQPQHF | TGTGCCAGCAAGCAGTTTGGTCGGGACAGCGATTCATCTCAGCCCCAGCATTTT
NA | NA | TRBJ1-6 | TRBV7-2 | CATRTRDPSFALHF | TGTGCCACAAGGACCCGGGACCCCTCCTTTGCCCTCCACTTT
NA | NA | TRBJ2-7 | TRBV6-2/TRBV6-3 | CASSYACRWEQYF | TGTGCCAGCAGTTACGCCTGCCGTTGGGAGCAGTACTTC
TRBD1 | many | TRBJ2-3 | TRBV7-9 | CASSLEEPDRVADTQYF | TGTGCCAGCAGCTTAGAAGAGCCGGACAGGGTGGCAGATACGCAGTATTTT
TRBD1 | NA | TRBJ2-7 | TRBV28 | CASNFRDRASGEQYF | TGTGCCAGCAATTTTAGAGACAGGGCGTCGGGGGAGCAGTACTTC
NA | NA | TRBJ1-1 | TRBV19 | CASSTTGSWSTEAFF | TGTGCCAGTAGTACCACAGGGAGTTGGAGCACTGAAGCTTTCTTT
NA | NA | TRBJ2-5 | TRBV6-2/TRBV6-3 | CASSKGGRDRRETQYF | TGTGCCAGCAGTAAGGGAGGGCGGGACAGGCGAGAGACCCAGTACTTC
NA | NA | TRBJ1-5 | TRBV19 | CASSIGVTGIRGNQPQHF | TGTGCCAGTAGTATAGGAGTTACAGGGATTCGGGGCAATCAGCCCCAGCATTTT
TRBD2 | NA | TRBJ2-5 | TRBV19 | CAGHLARGSYETQYF | TGTGCCGGCCACTTAGCGCGGGGGTCGTATGAGACCCAGTACTTC
NA | few | TRBJ2-1 | TRBV20-1 | CSARWAGLLYNEQFF | TGCAGTGCTAGATGGGCGGGTCTACTCTACAATGAGCAGTTCTTC
TRBD2 | NA | TRBJ2-1 | TRBV7-6 | CASSFSGGQRNEQFF | TGTGCCAGCAGCTTTAGCGGGGGGCAGCGAAATGAGCAGTTCTTC
TRBD1 | NA | TRBJ2-5 | TRBV7-4 | CASSSLSGTGEFSETQYF | TGTGCCAGCAGCTCCCTATCCGGGACAGGGGAATTTTCAGAGACCCAGTACTTC
NA | few | TRBJ1-5 | TRBV7-2 | CASSLRGGPSSNQPQHF | TGTGCCAGCAGCCTCCGGGGAGGGCCTAGCTCCAATCAGCCCCAGCATTTT
NA | few | TRBJ2-7 | TRBV7-2 | CASSLLGGSYEQYF | TGTGCCAGCAGCTTACTCGGCGGCTCCTACGAGCAGTACTTC
TRBD1 | NA | TRBJ2-7 | TRBV5-4 | CASSLGPGQSYEQYF | TGTGCCAGCAGCTTGGGGCCGGGACAGTCCTACGAGCAGTACTTC
TRBD2 | NA | TRBJ2-6 | TRBV7-2 | CASTGTSGGPPGANVLTF | TGTGCCAGCACCGGGACTAGCGGGGGGCCCCCTGGGGCCAACGTCCTGACTTTC
TRBD2 | NA | TRBJ2-1 | TRBV7-4 | CASSFGLAGAVEQFF | TGTGCCAGCAGCTTCGGCCTAGCGGGAGCTGTTGAGCAGTTCTTC
NA | few | TRBJ2-1 | TRBV12-3/TRBV12-4 | CASSLWQEQFF | TGTGCCAGCAGTCTTTGGCAGGAGCAGTTCTTC
TRBD1 | NA | TRBJ1-4 | TRBV20-1 | CSARPQGAQGKLFF | TGCAGTGCTAGACCACAGGGGGCGCAAGGAAAACTGTTTTTT
NA | NA | TRBJ2-1 | TRBV11-2 | CASTKTAFSYNEQFF | TGTGCCAGCACGAAAACAGCTTTCTCTTACAATGAGCAGTTCTTC
NA | NA | TRBJ2-3 | TRBV4-3 | CASSPTYGRSDTQYF | TGCGCCAGCAGCCCTACGTACGGGCGGTCAGATACGCAGTATTTT
NA | many | TRBJ2-3 | TRBV5-4 | CASSLGTSTDTQYF | TGTGCCAGCAGTTTGGGGACTAGCACAGATACGCAGTATTTT